The 26 T cell receptor beta chains below were found in one sample sequenced in a study of T-cell memory formation after mild COVID-19. MiXCR was run by TCRdb on the 5' RACE reads, yielding one entry per CDR3 protein. The sample has about 260,000 distinct CDR3 sequences, approximately 8.4% seen once; the top ten hold around a fifth. Specimen: PBMCs or a T cell subset sorted from them (not recorded which). The receptors stem from a man between 18 and 35 years old who had mild COVID-19 (a few samples of this study predate the infection). Cell type and time point are not known.

This sequence joins TRBV5-6 and TRBJ2-3; the match to TRBD2 covers 10 bases. The germline CDR1 and CDR2 sequences are SGHDT and YYEEEE. V was clipped by 5 bases and J by 4 bases; unmatched bases: 7. The CDR3 totals 15 residues. For the CDR3, the DNA is TGTGCCAGCAGTCGAAGACTAGCGGGTCCAGATACGCAGTATTTT. This encodes CASSRRLAGPDTQYF.

This clonotype occurred a few times. The V and J genes are TRBV2 and TRBJ2-5; D is perhaps TRBD1 (6 bases). Trimming took 10 bases from V and 5 from J, leaving 17 bases between them. The CDR3 is 13 residues long. Germline V gene sequence: CDR1 SNHLY, CDR2 FYNNEI. The CDR3 loop is CATYRDESETQYF. The CDR3 bases are TGTGCCACCTACAGGGACGAATCGGAGACCCAGTACTTC.

J is TRBJ2-1 and V is TRBV7-8; 13 bases map to TRBD2. V lost 4 bases to trimming and J lost 1 base; unmatched junction nucleotides: 7. This CDR3 is 18 amino acids long. Looked up from germline, CDR1 is SGHVS and CDR2 is FQNEAQ. CDR3 loop: CASSSRTSGGVSYNEQFF. The DNA of the CDR3 is TGTGCCAGCAGCTCGCGGACTAGCGGGGGAGTATCCTACAATGAGCAGTTCTTC.

The chain couples TRBV28 to TRBJ2-7; TRBD1 matches at 8 bases. This CDR3 contains 12 residues. The V gene's germline CDR1 is MDHEN and CDR2 SYDVKM. The CDR3 DNA follows: TGTGCCAGCAGTCCGAACCGACAGGGGAAAGGCGTC. It encodes CASSPNRQGKGV.

This clonotype turned up a few times. The genes are TRBV5-6 and TRBJ1-5; no clear D. Trimming pared 1 base from V and 5 bases from J, leaving 10 bases between. The CDR3 is made up of 14 amino acids. Germline V gene data show CDR1 as SGHDT and CDR2 as YYEEEE. CDR3 protein: CASSLRSGYQPQHF. The CDR3 DNA is TGTGCCAGCAGCTTGCGTTCGGGTTATCAGCCCCAGCATTTT.

This clonotype was observed a few times. The V and J genes are TRBV12-3 or TRBV12-4 and TRBJ1-6; 12 positions match TRBD1. The CDR3 sequence is 18 residues long. With V trimmed by 3 bases and J by 4 bases, 7 bases remained unmatched. CDR3: CASSFIPGQGAYNSPLHF. The CDR3 nucleotides are TGTGCCAGCAGTTTTATTCCGGGACAGGGGGCTTATAATTCACCCCTCCACTTT.

The table lists this clonotype with a few counts. The chain couples TRBV3-1 to TRBJ1-5; 10 positions agree with TRBD1. The germline V gene has CDR1 LGHDT and CDR2 YNNKEL (reference sequence). The CDR3 is made up of 18 amino acids. The J segment lost 1 base and the V segment lost 0 bases, leaving 6 bases of the junction unmatched. The chain's CDR3 is CASSQDQGQGLSNQPQHF. The CDR3, as DNA: TGTGCCAGCAGCCAAGATCAGGGACAGGGGTTGAGCAATCAGCCCCAGCATTTT.

This clonotype was counted between two and nine times. The V call is TRBV6-6, the J call TRBJ2-4; possibly TRBD2 for D (6 bases). The CDR3 is 15 residues long. V was pared by 4 bases and J by 7 bases, with 17 bases between. From germline, CDR1 is MNHNY and CDR2 SVGAGI (reference sequence). The CDR3 spells CASSFLARGKNIQYF. As DNA, the CDR3 is TGTGCCAGCAGTTTTTTAGCGCGGGGTAAGAACATTCAGTACTTC.

This clonotype was found many times. The V and J genes are TRBV4-2 and TRBJ1-2; weak D call: TRBD1 (5 bases). V was trimmed by 0 bases and J by 4 bases, leaving 9 bases between them. Germline V lookup: CDR1 LGHNA, CDR2 YNFKEQ. CDR3 length: 14 residues. The CDR3 spells CASSQDGQGYGYTF. In DNA form, the CDR3 reads TGTGCCAGCAGCCAAGACGGGCAGGGCTATGGCTACACCTTC.

V is TRBV7-9 and J is TRBJ2-3; a possible D gene is TRBD1 (6 bases). Germline CDR1 and CDR2: SEHNR and FQNEAQ (reference sequence). V was pared by 11 bases and J by 0 bases, with 15 bases between. This CDR3 contains 14 residues. This chain's CDR3 is CAGRDTQSTDTQYF. DNA for the CDR3: TGTGCCGGAAGGGACACTCAAAGCACAGATACGCAGTATTTT.

The CDR3 DNA is TGTGCCAGCAGTGAATTACGGGGGCGCGGTGAAAAACTGTTTTTT. This codes for CASSELRGRGEKLFF. The genes are TRBV25-1 and TRBJ1-4; possible D gene TRBD1, 6 bases. The V and J ends lost 1 base and 7 bases respectively, with 13 bases between them. The germline V gene encodes CDR1 MGHDK and CDR2 SYGVNS. The CDR3 runs to 15 residues. Looking up the rest from reference TRBV25-1 and TRBJ1-4 gives the full variable domain: EADIYQTPRYLVIGTGKKITLECSQTMGHDKMYWYQQDPGMELHLIHYSYGVNSTEKGDLSSESTVSRIRTEHFPLTLESARPSHTSQYLCASSELRGRGEKLFFGSGTQLSVL.

This clonotype has just a few counts. This sequence joins TRBV19 and TRBJ1-2; TRBD1 might be the D (5 bases). The ends were cut back, 3 bases at V and 4 bases at J, with 12 bases in the middle. The germline V gene encodes CDR1 LNHDA and CDR2 SQIVND (reference sequence). This CDR3 spans 14 amino acids. As DNA, the CDR3 is TGTGCCAGTAGTATCGGGACGGTGCCCTATGGCTACACCTTC. Translation: CASSIGTVPYGYTF.

This clonotype has a handful of counts. The chain carries TRBV7-9 and TRBJ1-1; 7 bases align to TRBD1. The germline V gene encodes CDR1 SEHNR and CDR2 FQNEAQ (reference sequence). This CDR3 region has 11 residues. Germline trimming cut 5 bases from V and 9 bases from J; bases unmatched to any gene: 3. The CDR3 sequence is CASSPQGKAFF. The CDR3 bases are TGTGCCAGCAGCCCACAGGGGAAAGCTTTCTTT.

This clonotype has more than one count but fewer than ten. The chain combines TRBV7-2 with TRBJ1-6; D perhaps matches TRBD1 (5 bases). Germline lookup yields CDR1 SGHTA and CDR2 FQGNSA. Trimming cost V 4 bases and J 10 bases, with 14 bases left between them. The CDR3 totals 14 residues. In DNA, the CDR3 is TGTGCCAGCAGCTCGAGGCAGGGAGGCTCACCCCTCCACTTT. Amino acids: CASSSRQGGSPLHF.

This clonotype has a handful of counts. The chain is built from TRBV7-9 and TRBJ2-6; D might be TRBD1 (6 bases). The CDR3 covers 15 residues. Germline V gene data show CDR1 as SEHNR and CDR2 as FQNEAQ (reference sequence). With 5 bases removed from V and 4 bases from J, the gap between germline ends came to 12 bases. CDR3 sequence reads: CASSRTVLGANVLTF. Here the CDR3 DNA reads TGTGCCAGCAGCCGGACAGTTTTGGGGGCCAACGTCCTGACTTTC.

J is TRBJ1-6 and V is TRBV20-1, with TRBD1 identical over 7 bases. CDR1 DFQATT and CDR2 SNEGSKA come from the germline V gene (reference sequence). V was pared by 6 bases and J by 12 bases, with 8 bases of the junction left unmatched. The CDR3 is 12 amino acids. CDR3 sequence: CSAHRGGEPLHF. The CDR3 region has the DNA TGCAGTGCCCACAGGGGAGGGGAACCCCTCCACTTT.

The chain recombines TRBV2 with TRBJ2-1; TRBD1 agrees at 7 bases. The CDR3 has 15 amino acids. The germline V gene encodes CDR1 SNHLY and CDR2 FYNNEI. J lost 12 bases, V lost 6 bases, and 17 bases had no gene match. CDR3 sequence reads: CASRRTGTVPVGQFF. The CDR3 DNA reads TGTGCCAGCAGGCGGACCGGGACAGTGCCCGTGGGGCAGTTCTTC.

The chain combines TRBV24-1 with TRBJ2-1, with D hard to call. Trimming pared 6 bases from V and 9 bases from J, leaving 14 bases between. The CDR3 covers 13 residues. Germline V lookup: CDR1 KGHDR, CDR2 SFDVKD. DNA of the CDR3: TGTGCCACCAGTAGCCAGTGGAGTGGTGAGCAGTTCTTC. Protein sequence: CATSSQWSGEQFF.

V and J are TRBV23-1 and TRBJ1-2; D not resolved. TRBV23-1 is identified as an open reading frame with a role that is uncertain. Deletions cut 4 bases from V and 11 bases from J, with 14 bases between. This CDR3 spans 12 amino acids. The chain's CDR3 is CASSRPKRSYTF. The CDR3 DNA follows: TGCGCCAGCAGTCGACCGAAGAGGAGTTACACCTTC.

The V gene is TRBV20-1, the J gene TRBJ2-3; TRBD2 agrees at 12 bases. Germline V gives CDR1 DFQATT, CDR2 SNEGSKA (reference sequence). J was trimmed by 3 bases and V by 4 bases; bases with no gene match: 2. The CDR3 spans 14 residues. The CDR3 bases are TGCAGTGCTAAGACTAGCGGGGGAACAGATACGCAGTATTTT. This gives the protein CSAKTSGGTDTQYF.

This clonotype was picked up a small number of times. The chain is built from TRBV12-3 or TRBV12-4 and TRBJ2-2; 8 bases are shared with TRBD1. The CDR3 extends over 15 amino acids. V lost 6 bases, J lost 1 base, and 4 bases stayed unmatched. Written as DNA, the CDR3 is TGTGCCAGCAGACCCGGGACAGGGAACACCGGGGAGCTGTTTTTT. It yields the protein CASRPGTGNTGELFF.

V is TRBV6-2 or TRBV6-3 and J is TRBJ1-1, with TRBD1 matching 8 bases. Germline assignment: CDR1 MNHEY and CDR2 SVGEGT. This CDR3 comprises 13 residues. Here the CDR3 DNA reads TGTGCTATTCACAGGGGGGGAGAAACTGAAGCTTTCTTT. It specifies CAIHRGGETEAFF.

This clonotype was counted a single time. V gene TRBV6-5 combines with J gene TRBJ1-2; D possibly corresponds to TRBD1 (5 bases). Trimming cost V 5 bases and J 2 bases, with 21 bases left between them. CDR1 and CDR2 (germline): MNHEY, SVGAGI. This CDR3 has 17 amino acids. CDR3 region: CASSDPFGGKGNYGYTF. The CDR3 region has the DNA TGTGCCAGCAGTGACCCCTTCGGGGGGAAGGGGAACTATGGCTACACCTTC.

The V gene is TRBV20-1, the J gene TRBJ2-2, with D tentatively TRBD1 (5 bases). This CDR3 is 14 amino acids long. From germline, CDR1 is DFQATT and CDR2 SNEGSKA (reference sequence). V lost 5 bases to trimming and J lost 1 base, with 11 bases between them. The CDR3 sequence is CSAPRQGNTGELFF. The CDR3 DNA reads TGCAGTGCTCCTCGGCAGGGGAACACCGGGGAGCTGTTTTTT.

As DNA, the CDR3 is TGCAGTGCTAGAGATCTCGAGTGGGGGTCCTACAATGAGCAGTTCTTC. This gives the protein CSARDLEWGSYNEQFF. The rearrangement links TRBV20-1 to TRBJ2-1; tentatively, D is TRBD1 or TRBD2 (5 bases each). Trimming shortened V by 0 bases and J by 1 base, and 13 bases separated the two germline ends. The germline V gene has CDR1 DFQATT and CDR2 SNEGSKA (reference sequence). The CDR3 loop spans 16 amino acids.

This clonotype was detected only a few times. The chain couples TRBV7-9 to TRBJ2-5; the D gene is possibly TRBD2 (6 bases). CDR3 length: 14 residues. The V end was cut by 3 bases, the J end by 5 bases, with 13 bases between. Germline CDR1 reads SEHNR; CDR2 reads FQNEAQ (reference sequence). CDR3 amino acids: CASSFSWDWETQYF. The CDR3 DNA is TGTGCCAGCAGCTTTTCGTGGGACTGGGAGACCCAGTACTTC.